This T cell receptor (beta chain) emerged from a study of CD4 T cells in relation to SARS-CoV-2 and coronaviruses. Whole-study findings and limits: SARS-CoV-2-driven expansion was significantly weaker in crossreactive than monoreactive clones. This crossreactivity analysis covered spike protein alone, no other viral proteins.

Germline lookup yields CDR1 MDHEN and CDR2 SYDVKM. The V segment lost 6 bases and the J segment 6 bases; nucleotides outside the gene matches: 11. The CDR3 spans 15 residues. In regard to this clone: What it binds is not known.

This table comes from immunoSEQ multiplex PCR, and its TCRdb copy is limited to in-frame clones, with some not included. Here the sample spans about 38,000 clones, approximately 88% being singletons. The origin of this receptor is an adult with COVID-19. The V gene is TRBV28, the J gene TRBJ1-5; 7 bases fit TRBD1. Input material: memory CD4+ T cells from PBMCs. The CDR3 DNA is TGTGCCAGCAGCCTCATGACAGGGAGAATTCAGCCCCAGCATTTT. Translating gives CASSLMTGRIQPQHF.